This T cell receptor beta chain was sequenced in a study of cytomegalovirus exposure and HLA in healthy donors. The overall study: The platform used for the 120 or so validation repertoires matched that of the roughly 670 first-cohort repertoires, a later analysis reported. Broader study findings: In vitro confirmation showed a few CMV-associated chains to be CMV antigen specific. Most TCR sequences proved rare, with some public TCRs found in many donors.

V trimming: 5 bases; J trimming: 6 bases; junction bases outside the gene matches: 19. Looked up from germline, CDR1 is LNHDA and CDR2 is SQIVND (reference sequence). The CDR3 contains 19 residues. The donors were part of the roughly 120-subject validation cohort, which stood apart from the approximately 630-subject first cohort. The data were produced by immunoSEQ multiplex PCR, yet TCRdb's version contains in-frame clones alone and is incomplete. The sample consists of about 170,000 clones, roughly nine tenths of them appearing once. On this clone: As yet, its antigen is unknown.

The sequence came from a young woman in good health and CMV-seronegative. The chain joins TRBV19 to TRBJ2-1; 10 nucleotides match TRBD1. The sample consisted of PBMCs. This chain's CDR3 is CASSPTRDRGPRGFNEQFF. The CDR3 DNA reads as TGTGCCAGTAGTCCAACCCGGGACAGGGGCCCCCGGGGTTTCAATGAGCAGTTCTTC.